The entry below describes one TCR beta chain. The data belong to a study of T cell changes during pregnancy in multiple sclerosis. Generated by immunoSEQ multiplex PCR, the TCRdb table keeps only in-frame clones and is missing some. The data hold roughly 57,000 clones, with roughly 90% observed a single time. Germline CDR1 is MGHRA and CDR2 is YSYEKL. V dropped 4 bases and J dropped 6 bases, with 10 bases sitting between them. This CDR3 has 13 residues. The sequencing used CD8+ T cells from peripheral blood mononuclear cells, collected before pregnancy. The receptor comes from a female donor with multiple sclerosis, enrolled in a pregnancy study. The rearrangement links TRBV4-1 to TRBJ2-1; D is perhaps TRBD1 (5 bases). The CDR3 DNA reads as TGCGCCAGCAGCCGCGACAGTGGCAATGAGCAGTTCTTC. Translation gives CASSRDSGNEQFF.